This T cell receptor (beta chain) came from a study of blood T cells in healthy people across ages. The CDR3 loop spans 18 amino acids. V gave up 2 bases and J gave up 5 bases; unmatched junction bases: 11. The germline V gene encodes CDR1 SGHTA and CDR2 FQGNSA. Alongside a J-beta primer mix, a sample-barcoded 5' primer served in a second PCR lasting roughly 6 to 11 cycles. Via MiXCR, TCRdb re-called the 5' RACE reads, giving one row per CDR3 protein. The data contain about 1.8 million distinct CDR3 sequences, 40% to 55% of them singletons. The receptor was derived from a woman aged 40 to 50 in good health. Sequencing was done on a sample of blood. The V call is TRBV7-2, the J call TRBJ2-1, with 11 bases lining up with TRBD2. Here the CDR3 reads CASSLQFKLAGGDNEQFF. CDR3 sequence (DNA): TGTGCCAGCAGCTTACAATTTAAGCTAGCGGGGGGCGACAATGAGCAGTTCTTC.